The source of this T cell receptor (beta chain) is a study of neurological immune-mediated disorders (dated by TCRdb to between 2018 and 2021). For context, the study as a whole: Among the approximately 34 multiple sclerosis patients, relapsing-remitting MS accounted for about 31 and secondary progressive MS accounted for 3. The study compared peripheral blood TCR-beta repertoires of HTLV-I-associated myelopathy (HAM/TSP) patients, multiple sclerosis patients and healthy controls using UMI-based sequencing. The roughly 110 TCR-beta libraries included longitudinal samples, technical triplicates and paired sorted CD4+ and CD8+ T-cell subsets alongside PBMC samples. The cohort comprised 65 to 75 subjects: 14 HAM/TSP patients, 35 or so multiple sclerosis patients and 20 healthy controls.

Study-wide findings and limitations: No association of the MS cluster with clinical or MRI features was observed, and the need for larger cohorts was stated by the authors. In phylogenetic analysis, the repertoires of 18 of 34 MS patients grouped into a cluster of related CDR3 sequences, which suggests a possible signature at the repertoire level. Across subjects, expanded clones never shared an identical CDR3 amino acid sequence, which suggests that the TCR-beta repertoires in every group were private. TCR clonal expansion was highest in HAM/TSP patients and lowest in MS patients, with MS patients falling below even healthy controls.

Its CDR3 holds 15 amino acids, cysteine through phenylalanine. CDR3 DNA only is kept here, 45 bases in frame from base 1. The junction shows trimming of 7 bases on V and 2 bases on J, and the gene matches do not reach 8 bases of it. CDR1 and CDR2, per the germline V gene, are MNHEY and SVGEGT. To synthesize cDNA, template-switch 5'RACE was performed with a primer carrying a 10-nucleotide random unique molecular identifier so that each TCR transcript was tagged. Every sequencing run covered 15-18 subjects and yielded more than 170 million TCR-beta sequences. The RNeasy kit was used to extract total RNA. Using the KAPA Real-time Library Amplification kit, TCR-beta VDJ regions were amplified with primers for the TCR constant region and the 5'RACE anchor. Sample indexes and Illumina adaptors were added in a first PCR, after which library yield was increased in a second PCR. The roughly 650 bp TCR product was size-selected on a 2% E-gel SizeSelection system after Ampure bead purification. Before pooling, library quality was assessed on a Bioanalyzer, concentration was determined with Qubit, and library quantification was performed with the Kapa Library Quantification kit. Libraries were sequenced paired-end 2 x 150 bp on an Illumina HiSeq 2500. To increase sequence diversity, 25-30% phiX was spiked into each library pool. On the study's bioinformatics: Quality-filtered reads were processed with the UMI-based MiGEC pipeline, which removed over 75% of raw TCR sequences during error correction. VDJ genes were aligned to IMGT germline references, and each clonotype was defined by a unique CDR3 amino acid sequence together with V-J genes. Clonal expansion, Shannon diversity, and CDR3 relatedness (CalcPairwiseDistances, ClusterSamples) were evaluated with VDJtools, and phylogenetic trees were built with CLCbio workbench. A clone was classed as expanded if it had 8 or more unique UMIs, a cutoff based on coefficient-of-variation modelling across technical triplicates. Through fastp at Q25 and MiXCR, TCRdb rebuilt clones from the public reads, retaining in-frame beta chains. Every CDR3 protein is listed once, alongside the most common genes and DNA of its rows. None of the V and J calls come from the authors' own analysis; TCRdb made them. This sample comprises about 70,000 distinct CDR3 sequences, about 5% of them detected only once. The ten biggest clones cover around 2.2% of the sample.

For the unsorted PBMC libraries, 2 million PBMCs were stored in RNAlater at -80 degrees C until RNA extraction and were used to generate the libraries. Multiple sclerosis patients were enrolled in a US clinical protocol under which disease progression was evaluated by magnetic resonance imaging. Peripheral blood was subjected to Ficoll-Hypaque density gradient centrifugation to isolate PBMCs, which were then cryopreserved in liquid nitrogen. In the case of this clonotype: Its antigen is not yet known. Per-base qualities were not stored, and no clone one base away is much larger.

Sample: PBMCs. Here the chain combines TRBV6-2 or TRBV6-3 and TRBJ2-7, with 10 central nucleotides matching TRBD2. This sequence originates from a woman aged 70 to 79 with multiple sclerosis. The CDR3 protein sequence reads: CASKTGTSAAYEQYF. The nucleotide sequence is TGTGCCAGCAAGACCGGGACTAGCGCTGCCTACGAGCAGTACTTC.